The 20 T cell receptor beta chains below all came from one sample that was sequenced in a study of T cells after yellow fever vaccination. TCRdb itself ran the 5' RACE reads through MiXCR, one entry per CDR3 protein. The sample has nearly 300,000 distinct CDR3 sequences, 7.5% to 9% seen once. Sequencing was performed on CD4+ T cells sorted from PBMCs, taken 5 days after the yellow fever booster vaccination. The receptors come from a man between 18 and 35 years old who received the YFV17D yellow fever vaccine.

The rearrangement links TRBV6-2 or TRBV6-3 to TRBJ2-1; TRBD1 aligns across 8 bases. CDR3 size: 14 residues. Trimming took 7 bases from V and 4 from J; bases not matched to a gene: 6. Per germline, CDR1 MNHEY and CDR2 SVGEGT. The DNA of the CDR3 is TGTGCCAGCACCGACAGGGGTGGGTACAATGAGCAGTTCTTC. This sequence encodes CASTDRGGYNEQFF.

The CDR3 spells CSAWTGKSYEQYF. The CDR3 nucleotides are TGCAGTGCCTGGACAGGGAAGTCCTACGAGCAGTACTTC. This chain uses TRBV20-1 with TRBJ2-7; 8 bases align to TRBD1. Looked up from germline, CDR1 is DFQATT and CDR2 is SNEGSKA (reference sequence). V shed 6 bases and J 1 base; nucleotides not matched to a gene: 5. The CDR3 covers 13 residues.

This clonotype was seen at least ten times. The rearrangement links TRBV21-1 to TRBJ2-7; TRBD1 is the table's D call, not checked against the DNA. TRBV21-1 is a recognized pseudogene. The CDR3 is 14 residues long. The chain's CDR3 is CASSKAGGRYEQYV. The CDR3 DNA follows: TGTGCCAGCAGCAAGGCAGGGGGGCGTTACGAGCAGTACGTC.

The J gene is TRBJ2-7, the V gene TRBV2; D is unresolved. The CDR3 totals 11 residues. Germline-derived CDR1 and CDR2 are SNHLY and FYNNEI. V lost 8 bases and J 2 bases, leaving 7 bases between the germline ends. CDR3 residues: CASLRPYEQYV. In DNA, the CDR3 is TGTGCCAGCCTTCGCCCCTACGAGCAGTACGTC.

This chain links TRBV5-5 with TRBJ1-6; no clear D gene. V was cut by 1 base and J by 6 bases, with 14 bases left in between. This CDR3 is built from 16 residues. CDR1 SGHKS and CDR2 YYEKEE come from the germline V gene (reference sequence). Here the CDR3 reads CASSLLGGSGNSPLHF. The CDR3 DNA reads TGTGCCAGCAGCTTGTTGGGCGGGAGCGGTAATTCACCCCTCCACTTT.

The sample holds many counts of this clonotype. This chain connects TRBV6-6 to TRBJ2-1; D is unclear. V gave up 6 bases and J gave up 8 bases, with 8 bases separating them. This CDR3 has 11 residues. Looked up from germline, CDR1 is MNHNY and CDR2 is SVGAGI (reference sequence). This CDR3 reads CASSSKDEQFF. CDR3 bases: TGTGCCAGCAGCTCCAAAGATGAGCAGTTCTTC.

With respect to this clonotype: An end of the junction does not agree with germline; a read error may underlie this. The chain uses TRBV4-2 and TRBJ2-6, with D tentatively TRBD1 or TRBD2 (6 bases each). Germline V lookup: CDR1 LGHNA, CDR2 YNFKEQ. The CDR3 has 20 amino acids. The CDR3 nucleotides are TGTGCCAACAGCCAAGATACAGGGACGGGGGCCAGCTCTGGGGCCAACGTCCTGACTTTC. Translated, it gives CANSQDTGTGASSGANVLTF.

Ten or more counts support this clonotype. V and J are TRBV6-1 and TRBJ1-5, with 7 positions matching TRBD1. The CDR3 spans 14 residues. J was trimmed by 7 bases and V by 5 bases; bases with no gene match: 8. CDR1 and CDR2 (germline): MNHNS, SASEGT. The CDR3 sequence: CASSQTGQEQPQHF. For the CDR3, the DNA is TGTGCCAGCAGTCAGACAGGGCAGGAACAGCCCCAGCATTTT.

The V call is TRBV6-5, the J call TRBJ1-2, with 8 bases matching TRBD1. Germline-derived CDR1 and CDR2 are MNHEY and SVGAGI. This CDR3 is built from 13 residues. Losses at the gene ends were 5 bases for V and 5 bases for J; bases not matched to a gene: 4. CDR3 DNA sequence: TGTGCCAGCAGTGGGACAGGAGGTTATGGCTACACCTTC. It codes for CASSGTGGYGYTF.

Here the CDR3 DNA reads TGTGCCAGCAGCTTACCCATCGGGACAGGCACTATGAACACTGAAGCTTTCTTT. It specifies CASSLPIGTGTMNTEAFF. J is TRBJ1-1 and V is TRBV7-9, with 8 bases matching TRBD1. Germline loops: CDR1 SEHNR, CDR2 FQNEAQ (reference sequence). The CDR3 totals 18 residues. V was clipped by 2 bases and J by 0 bases; unmatched bases: 11.

The chain is built from TRBV5-1 and TRBJ1-6, with D perhaps matching TRBD1 (6 bases). V lost 4 bases, J lost 9 bases, and 20 bases lay in between. Germline assignment: CDR1 SGHRS and CDR2 YFSETQ. The CDR3 loop spans 16 amino acids. CDR3 loop: CASSPDRTTSRSPLHF. CDR3 nucleotide sequence: TGCGCCAGCAGCCCCGACAGGACAACCTCTCGTTCACCCCTCCACTTT.

This clonotype was seen at least ten times. CDR3 DNA sequence: TGTGCCAGCAGCCCCCCTGGGGGGGATACGCAGTATTTT. Its translation: CASSPPGGDTQYF. This chain links TRBV11-2 with TRBJ2-3, with a possible D match to TRBD2 (6 bases). Germline V gene sequence: CDR1 SGHAT, CDR2 FQNNGV. Trimming shortened V by 5 bases and J by 6 bases, and 12 bases separated the two germline ends. The CDR3 totals 13 residues.

There are a few counts of this clonotype. The chain employs TRBV11-2 and TRBJ2-2; 9 nucleotides line up with TRBD2. The CDR3 contains 18 residues. Germline V lookup: CDR1 SGHAT, CDR2 FQNNGV. The V gene end was trimmed by 3 bases and the J gene end by 1 base; junction bases not matched to a gene: 9. The CDR3 spells CASSFSLRGGRNTGELFF. DNA of the CDR3: TGTGCCAGCAGCTTTTCCTTGCGGGGGGGCCGGAACACCGGGGAGCTGTTTTTT.

This clonotype occurred many times. The chain employs TRBV12-3 or TRBV12-4 and TRBJ2-7; tentative D call: TRBD1 (6 bases). V dropped 3 bases and J dropped 3 bases, with 9 bases sitting between them. The CDR3 runs to 13 residues. The CDR3, as DNA: TGTGCCAGCAGTTTCGACAGGAACTACGAGCAGTACTTC. Translating it yields CASSFDRNYEQYF.

V gene TRBV7-2 combines with J gene TRBJ2-7; 8 bases are a match to TRBD2. With 1 base clipped from V and 4 bases from J, the junction kept 3 bases outside the gene matches. This CDR3 comprises 14 residues. Per germline, CDR1 SGHTA and CDR2 FQGNSA. The CDR3 DNA sequence: TGTGCCAGCAGCTTAGGTAGCGGGGCGTACGAGCAGTACGTC. This gives the protein CASSLGSGAYEQYV.

The CDR3 is CAWGVRGNQPQHF. CDR3 sequence (DNA): TGTGCCTGGGGAGTCCGAGGCAATCAGCCCCAGCATTTT. V and J are TRBV30 and TRBJ1-5; D uncertain. Germline CDR1 reads GTSNPN; CDR2 reads SVGIG (reference sequence). V lost 5 bases and J 2 bases, leaving 10 bases between the germline ends. This CDR3 comprises 13 residues.

The chain employs TRBV7-2 and TRBJ1-6; D not certain. CDR1 and CDR2 from the germline V gene are SGHTA and FQGNSA. The CDR3 length is 15 residues. Trimming pared 5 bases from V and 6 bases from J, leaving 14 bases between. CDR3 in DNA: TGTGCCAGCAGCCTACCAAGGTCATTTAATTCACCCCTCCACTTT. It encodes CASSLPRSFNSPLHF.

The V call is TRBV20-1, the J call TRBJ2-2; D remains unclear. The V and J ends lost 3 bases and 5 bases respectively, with 10 bases between them. In germline, CDR1 is DFQATT, CDR2 SNEGSKA (reference sequence). CDR3 size: 13 residues. CDR3 nucleotides: TGCAGTGCTAGGTATCCTTTTACCGGGGAGCTGTTTTTT. This translates into CSARYPFTGELFF.

CDR3 in amino acids: CASSRSTRTGGWYGYTF. CDR3 DNA sequence: TGTGCCAGCAGCCGAAGCACCCGGACAGGGGGCTGGTATGGCTACACCTTC. V and J are TRBV7-8 and TRBJ1-2; 11 bases map to TRBD1. J lost 5 bases, V lost 5 bases, and 13 bases had no gene match. The CDR3 length is 17 residues. Germline CDR1 and CDR2: SGHVS and FQNEAQ.

This clonotype came up a few times. The gene calls are TRBV12-3 or TRBV12-4 and TRBJ1-5, with D possibly being TRBD1 (5 bases). V lost 6 bases and J 4 bases, leaving 13 bases between the germline ends. The CDR3 has 14 residues. The CDR3 is CASSRGVPNQPQHF. The CDR3 DNA is TGTGCCAGCAGCCGAGGGGTACCAAATCAGCCCCAGCATTTT.